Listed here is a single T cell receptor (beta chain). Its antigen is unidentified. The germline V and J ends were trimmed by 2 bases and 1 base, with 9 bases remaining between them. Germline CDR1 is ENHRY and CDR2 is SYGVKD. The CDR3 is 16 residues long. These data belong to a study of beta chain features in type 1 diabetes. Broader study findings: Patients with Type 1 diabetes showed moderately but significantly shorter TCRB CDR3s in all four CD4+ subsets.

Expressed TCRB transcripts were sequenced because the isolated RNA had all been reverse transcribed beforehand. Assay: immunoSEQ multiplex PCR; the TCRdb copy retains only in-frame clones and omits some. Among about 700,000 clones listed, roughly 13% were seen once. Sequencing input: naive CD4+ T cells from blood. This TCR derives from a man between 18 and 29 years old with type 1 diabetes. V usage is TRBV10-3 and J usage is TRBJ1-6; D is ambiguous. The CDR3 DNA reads TGTGCCATCAGTGAGGGTGCGGAGTCCTATAATTCACCCCTCCACTTT. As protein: CAISEGAESYNSPLHF.